Each of the 11 T cell receptor beta chains below was sequenced from the same sample in a study of OX40 agonist ivuxolimab in advanced cancers. The assay was immunoSEQ multiplex PCR, and TCRdb's table has in-frame clones only and misses some. The table includes around 100,000 clones, less than 95% detected once. The material sequenced was CD4+ or CD8+ T cells sorted from blood, taken in a trial of the OX40 agonist ivuxolimab. The receptor source for this set is an adult with an advanced solid tumor such as melanoma, head and neck, liver or kidney cancer.

V is TRBV10-3 and J is TRBJ1-5; D is undetermined. The V gene's germline CDR1 is ENHRY and CDR2 SYGVKD. The CDR3 length is 15 residues. The V end lost 4 bases, the J end lost 1 base, and 11 bases lay between the germline ends. DNA for the CDR3: TGTGCCATCAGTGGTCAAATTGGGAGCAATCAGCCCCAGCATTTT. Its protein product is CAISGQIGSNQPQHF.

The rearrangement joins TRBV19 to TRBJ2-2; TRBD2 aligns across 7 bases. Losses at the gene ends were 6 bases for V and 4 bases for J; bases not matched to a gene: 11. CDR1 is LNHDA and CDR2 is SQIVND in the germline V gene (reference sequence). The CDR3 is 16 residues long. The CDR3: CASRPPGLSGTGELFF. The CDR3 DNA reads as TGTGCCAGTAGGCCCCCGGGACTATCGGGCACCGGGGAGCTGTTTTTT.

The chain couples TRBV7-9 to TRBJ1-1; the match to TRBD1 covers 8 bases. Germline trimming cut 8 bases from V and 7 bases from J; bases unmatched to any gene: 9. In germline, CDR1 is SEHNR, CDR2 FQNEAQ (reference sequence). This CDR3 has 13 residues. The CDR3: CASGRTGRVEAFF. Here the CDR3 DNA reads TGTGCCAGCGGGCGGACAGGGAGGGTTGAAGCTTTCTTT.

The CDR3 region has the DNA TGTGCCAGCAGCTTTAACAAGGACAGGGAAGCTAGTAATTCACCCCTCCACTTT. Amino acid sequence: CASSFNKDREASNSPLHF. The J gene is TRBJ1-6, the V gene TRBV11-2; 8 positions match TRBD1. J lost 6 bases, V lost 3 bases, and 13 bases had no gene match. This CDR3 has 18 amino acids. Germline CDR1 is SGHAT and CDR2 is FQNNGV.

The V call is TRBV19, the J call TRBJ2-7; D call uncertain. Germline CDR1 is LNHDA and CDR2 is SQIVND (reference sequence). The CDR3 runs 12 residues. Trimming shortened V by 5 bases and J by 3 bases, and 8 bases separated the two germline ends. The CDR3 here is CASSVKGYEQYF. For the CDR3, the DNA is TGTGCCAGTAGTGTGAAGGGCTACGAGCAGTACTTC.

The J gene is TRBJ2-4, the V gene TRBV25-1; weak D call: TRBD1 (5 bases). Trimming pared 4 bases from V and 7 bases from J, leaving 11 bases between. CDR3 length: 13 residues. The germline CDR1 and CDR2 sequences are MGHDK and SYGVNS. The DNA for the CDR3 is TGTGCCAGCAGTGGGCAGGGCAGGAACATTCAGTACTTC. It encodes CASSGQGRNIQYF.

This rearrangement joins TRBV7-9 to TRBJ1-1; 7 bases are shared with TRBD1. Germline V lookup: CDR1 SEHNR, CDR2 FQNEAQ (reference sequence). The CDR3 has 14 residues. V lost 5 bases to trimming and J lost 5 bases; unmatched junction nucleotides: 8. CDR3 in DNA: TGTGCCAGCAGCCAAGGGGGCAAAGAGACTGAAGCTTTCTTT. Translating gives CASSQGGKETEAFF. Complete variable domain (other parts from reference TRBV7-9 and TRBJ1-1): DTGVSQNPRHKITKRGQNVTFRCDPISEHNRLYWYRQTLGQGPEFLTYFQNEAQLEKSRLLSDRFSAERPKGSFSTLEIQRTEQGDSAMYLCASSQGGKETEAFFGQGTRLTVV.

The V call is TRBV28, the J call TRBJ1-1, with 8 positions matching TRBD1. The CDR3 has 15 amino acids. Germline V gene data show CDR1 as MDHEN and CDR2 as SYDVKM. J gave up 1 base and V 4 bases, and 5 bases lay outside the gene matches. The CDR3 reads CASSSSGTGNTEAFF. The CDR3 nucleotides read TGTGCCAGCAGTTCGTCCGGGACAGGGAACACTGAAGCTTTCTTT.

V usage is TRBV7-3 and J usage is TRBJ2-5; D is ambiguous. CDR1 is SGHTA and CDR2 is FQGTGA in the germline V gene. CDR3 length equals 13 residues. V was clipped by 4 bases and J by 0 bases, with 6 bases between them. In DNA form, the CDR3 reads TGTGCCAGCAGCTCCAACTACCAAGAGACCCAGTACTTC. Residues: CASSSNYQETQYF.

The chain recombines TRBV25-1 with TRBJ2-2, with TRBD1 identical over 7 bases. The junction had 5 bases not matched to a gene; V was cut back by 5 bases and J by 2 bases. Germline lookup yields CDR1 MGHDK and CDR2 SYGVNS. The CDR3 spans 15 residues. This chain's CDR3 is CASSPTGTNTGELFF. The DNA for the CDR3 is TGTGCCAGCAGTCCGACAGGGACCAACACCGGGGAGCTGTTTTTT.

The V call is TRBV6-1, the J call TRBJ2-1; D perhaps matches TRBD1 (6 bases). CDR3 length equals 14 residues. Germline CDR1 reads MNHNS; CDR2 reads SASEGT. Trimming shortened V by 7 bases and J by 2 bases, and 12 bases separated the two germline ends. The CDR3 nucleotides are TGTGCCAGCAAGGCAGGGGAAACCTACAATGAGCAGTTCTTC. Its protein is CASKAGETYNEQFF.